Many counts were recorded for the clone carrying this T cell receptor (beta chain). Its cognate antigen is unknown. TCRdb reanalysed the 5' RACE reads using MiXCR and keeps one entry per CDR3 protein. The table has roughly 110,000 distinct CDR3 sequences, over 10% seen once. The data were taken from a study of T-cell memory formation after mild COVID-19. The wider study: TCR clusters were mostly confined to one donor each.

Study results and limitations: Largely, contracting CD4+ clones fell within CM and EM, and contracting CD8+ clones within EMRA. Later expanders leaned CD4+, whereas day 15 to 85 contracting clones were balanced CD4/CD8.

CDR1 and CDR2 from the germline V gene are KGHDR and SFDVKD. Trimming left V 10 bases short and J 2 bases short, with 5 bases between. This CDR3 comprises 11 residues. The rearrangement uses TRBV24-1 and TRBJ2-1, with D hard to call. The sequence was collected from an adult woman who had mild COVID-19 (a few samples of this study predate the infection). Cell type and time point are not known. The material sequenced was PBMCs or a T cell subset sorted from them (not recorded which). CDR3 nucleotides: TGTGCCACAGGGCCCTACAATGAGCAGTTCTTC. It is translated as CATGPYNEQFF.